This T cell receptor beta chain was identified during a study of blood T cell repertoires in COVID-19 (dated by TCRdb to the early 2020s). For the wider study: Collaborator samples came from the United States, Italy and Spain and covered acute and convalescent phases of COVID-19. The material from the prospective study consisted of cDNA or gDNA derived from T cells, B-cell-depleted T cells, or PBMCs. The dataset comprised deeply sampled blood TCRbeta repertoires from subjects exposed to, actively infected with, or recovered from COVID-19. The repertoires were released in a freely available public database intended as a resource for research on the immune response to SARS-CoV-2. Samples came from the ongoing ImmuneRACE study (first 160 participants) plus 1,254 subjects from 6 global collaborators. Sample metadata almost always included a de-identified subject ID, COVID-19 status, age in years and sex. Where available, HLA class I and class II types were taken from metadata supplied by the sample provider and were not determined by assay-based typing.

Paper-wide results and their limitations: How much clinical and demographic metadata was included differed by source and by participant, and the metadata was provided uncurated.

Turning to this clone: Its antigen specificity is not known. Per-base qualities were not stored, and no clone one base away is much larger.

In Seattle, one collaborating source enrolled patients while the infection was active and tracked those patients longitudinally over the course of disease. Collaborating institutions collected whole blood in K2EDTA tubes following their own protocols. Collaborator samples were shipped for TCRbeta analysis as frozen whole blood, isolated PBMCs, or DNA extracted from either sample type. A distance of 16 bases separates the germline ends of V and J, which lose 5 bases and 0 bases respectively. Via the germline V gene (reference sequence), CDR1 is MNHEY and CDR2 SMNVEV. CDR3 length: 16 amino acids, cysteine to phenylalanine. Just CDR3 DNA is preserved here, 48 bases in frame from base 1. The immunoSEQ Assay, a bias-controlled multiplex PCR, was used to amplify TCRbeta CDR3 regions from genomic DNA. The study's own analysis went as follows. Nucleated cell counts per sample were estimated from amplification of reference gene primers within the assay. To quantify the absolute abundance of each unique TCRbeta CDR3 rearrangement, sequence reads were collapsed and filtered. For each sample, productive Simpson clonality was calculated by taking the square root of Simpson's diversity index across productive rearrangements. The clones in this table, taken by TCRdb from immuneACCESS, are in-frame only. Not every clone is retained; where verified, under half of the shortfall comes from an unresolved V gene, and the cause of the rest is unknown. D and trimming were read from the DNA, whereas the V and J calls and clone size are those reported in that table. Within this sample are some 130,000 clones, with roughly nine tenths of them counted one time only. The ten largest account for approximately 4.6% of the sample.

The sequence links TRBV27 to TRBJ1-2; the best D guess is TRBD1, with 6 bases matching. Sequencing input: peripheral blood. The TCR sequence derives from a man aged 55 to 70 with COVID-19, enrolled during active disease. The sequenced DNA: TGTGCCAGCAGTGGATACAGGGATTCTTCTAACTATGGCTACACCTTC. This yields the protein CASSGYRDSSNYGYTF.